This entry lists 29 T cell receptor beta chains sequenced from one sample in a study of T-cell reconstitution after alpha-beta-depleted transplantation in children. A library of TCRbeta sequences, prepared with unique molecular identifiers, was generated. A single record per CDR3 protein comes from TCRdb applying MiXCR to the PCR reads. The sample yields about 110,000 distinct CDR3 sequences, approximately 6.4% seen once. The sample consisted of PBMCs, mostly from graft donor cells, taken 360 days after TCRalphabeta/CD19-depleted stem cell transplant. The receptors derive from a male patient aged 2 to 10 who had a stem cell transplant for acute lymphoblastic leukemia, so the T cells may come from the graft donor.

This chain joins TRBV7-3 and TRBJ2-1; D remains ambiguous. Germline V CDR1 and CDR2: SGHTA, FQGTGA. The CDR3 runs to 13 residues. V dropped 1 base and J dropped 2 bases, with 3 bases sitting between them. The CDR3 sequence is CASSLRPYNEQFF. CDR3 nucleotide sequence: TGTGCCAGCAGCTTAAGGCCCTACAATGAGCAGTTCTTC. The whole variable domain, filled in from reference TRBV7-3 and TRBJ2-1, reads GAGVSQTPSNKVTEKGKYVELRCDPISGHTALYWYRQSLGQGPEFLIYFQGTGAADDSGLPNDRFFAVRPEGSVSTLKIQRTERGDSAVYLCASSLRPYNEQFFGPGTRLTVL.

This clonotype came up many times. The chain recombines TRBV25-1 with TRBJ2-1; D gene uncertain. This CDR3 has 15 residues. Per the germline V gene, CDR1 is MGHDK and CDR2 is SYGVNS. Trimming left V 3 bases short and J 1 base short, with 10 bases between. The CDR3 here is CASSDYTFSYNEQFF. Here the CDR3 DNA reads TGTGCCAGCAGTGATTACACCTTTTCCTACAATGAGCAGTTCTTC.

The V gene is TRBV4-1, the J gene TRBJ1-1; D is uncertain. This CDR3 is built from 20 residues. V was pared by 4 bases and J by 0 bases, with 27 bases between. Germline V gene sequence: CDR1 MGHRA, CDR2 YSYEKL. The CDR3 protein is CASSLSRLQPGKRLNTEAFF. The CDR3 coding sequence is TGCGCCAGCAGCCTCTCAAGATTACAGCCCGGCAAGCGTCTGAACACTGAAGCTTTCTTT.

The chain uses TRBV11-2 and TRBJ2-7; 7 nucleotides agree with TRBD1. The junction had 10 bases not matched to a gene; V was cut back by 5 bases and J by 6 bases. There are 14 residues in the CDR3. Germline CDR1 reads SGHAT; CDR2 reads FQNNGV. CDR3 bases: TGTGCCAGCAGCGAGAACAGGGGCGCGAGCGAGCAGTACTTC. Translation gives CASSENRGASEQYF.

There are many counts of this clonotype. This rearrangement joins TRBV5-1 to TRBJ1-1; 10 bases are a match to TRBD1. The germline CDR1 and CDR2 sequences are SGHRS and YFSETQ. The ends lost 5 bases at V and 4 bases at J; junction bases unmatched: 2. The CDR3 length is 13 residues. CDR3 sequence (DNA): TGCGCCAGCAGGCGGACAGGGGGCACTGAAGCTTTCTTT. Its protein is CASRRTGGTEAFF.

The rearrangement joins TRBV6-1 to TRBJ2-3; D is uncertain. Germline V lookup: CDR1 MNHNS, CDR2 SASEGT. The CDR3 runs to 13 residues. Deletions cut 1 base from V and 6 bases from J, with 8 bases between. As DNA, the CDR3 is TGTGCCAGCAGTGAAGGGCCCCGGGATACGCAGTATTTT. Amino acid sequence: CASSEGPRDTQYF.

This clonotype was recorded a few times. V is TRBV6-5 and J is TRBJ2-1, with TRBD2 matching over 7 bases. With V trimmed by 3 bases and J by 8 bases, 1 base remained unmatched. Germline V gives CDR1 MNHEY, CDR2 SVGAGI. The CDR3 runs to 12 residues. CDR3 bases: TGTGCCAGCAGTTATCGGGGGGATGAGCAGTTCTTC. Protein sequence: CASSYRGDEQFF.

This clonotype was picked up a small number of times. The rearrangement joins TRBV30 to TRBJ1-4, with D perhaps TRBD1 (6 bases). V gave up 1 base and J gave up 10 bases, with 13 bases separating them. Germline V gene data show CDR1 as GTSNPN and CDR2 as SVGIG (reference sequence). The CDR3 length is 13 residues. The CDR3 sequence: CAWSDRVSGKLFF. Written as DNA, the CDR3 is TGTGCCTGGAGTGACAGGGTTTCTGGAAAACTGTTTTTT.

The rearrangement links TRBV7-9 to TRBJ2-2, with 9 bases aligning to TRBD1. This CDR3 region has 14 residues. Losses at the gene ends were 7 bases for V and 5 bases for J; bases not matched to a gene: 5. Germline CDR1 SEHNR, CDR2 FQNEAQ (reference sequence). The CDR3 sequence: CASKRDRATGELFF. The DNA for the CDR3 is TGTGCCAGCAAACGGGACAGGGCTACCGGGGAGCTGTTTTTT.

This clonotype was seen a few times. The chain uses TRBV7-3 and TRBJ2-6; D possibly corresponds to TRBD1 (6 bases). Trimming removed 1 base at V and 15 bases at J, with 22 bases between. Germline V gene sequence: CDR1 SGHTA, CDR2 FQGTGA. The CDR3 sequence is 16 residues long. As DNA, the CDR3 is TGTGCCAGCAGCTTAAAACCGGACAGAAGTTTGGCGGCCCTGACTTTC. This gives the protein CASSLKPDRSLAALTF.

V usage is TRBV11-2 and J usage is TRBJ2-2; tentatively, D is TRBD1 or TRBD2 (6 bases each). V was trimmed by 3 bases and J by 2 bases, leaving 13 bases between them. This CDR3 is 16 amino acids long. From germline, CDR1 is SGHAT and CDR2 FQNNGV. The CDR3 spells CASSLLHGGNTGELFF. CDR3 sequence (DNA): TGTGCCAGCAGCTTGTTACACGGGGGCAACACCGGGGAGCTGTTTTTT.

This clonotype has more than one count but fewer than ten. CDR3 DNA: TGTGCCAGCAGCCAAGTTGGACGGCCCGAGCAGTACTTC. It encodes CASSQVGRPEQYF. The rearrangement joins TRBV4-2 to TRBJ2-7; D gene ambiguous. The germline V gene encodes CDR1 LGHNA and CDR2 YNFKEQ. This CDR3 has 13 residues. The V and J ends lost 1 base and 6 bases respectively, with 10 bases between them.

The rearrangement uses TRBV5-6 and TRBJ2-7; D ambiguous. V was clipped by 4 bases and J by 0 bases, with 8 bases between them. In germline, CDR1 is SGHDT, CDR2 YYEEEE. The CDR3 has 13 amino acids. Written as DNA, the CDR3 is TGTGCCAGCAGCCCCGGCTTCTCCTACGAGCAGTACTTC. Amino acid sequence: CASSPGFSYEQYF.

The chain has TRBV9 and TRBJ2-4; a weak D match, TRBD2 (6 bases). Germline loops: CDR1 SGDLS, CDR2 YYNGEE. V lost 4 bases and J 0 bases, leaving 11 bases between the germline ends. The CDR3 runs to 15 residues. The CDR3 DNA is TGTGCCAGCAGCCGGGACTTTTTAGCCAAAAACATTCAGTACTTC. Amino acid sequence: CASSRDFLAKNIQYF. Drawing the rest from reference TRBV9 and TRBJ2-4, the complete variable domain is DSGVTQTPKHLITATGQRVTLRCSPRSGDLSVYWYQQSLDQGLQFLIQYYNGEERAKGNILERFSAQQFPDLHSELNLSSLELGDSALYFCASSRDFLAKNIQYFGAGTRLSVL.

In this sample, this clonotype turned up a few times. The chain recombines TRBV7-9 with TRBJ1-5; 7 bases are a match to TRBD1. The length of the CDR3 is 15 residues. The germline V gene encodes CDR1 SEHNR and CDR2 FQNEAQ (reference sequence). V was clipped by 5 bases and J by 3 bases; unmatched bases: 7. CDR3 sequence (DNA): TGTGCCAGCAGCCTCGGGAGGGGGCACAATCAGCCCCAGCATTTT. Translated, it gives CASSLGRGHNQPQHF.

This clonotype was detected ten times or more. The genes are TRBV4-2 and TRBJ1-2, with a tentative D call TRBD1 (6 bases). The CDR3 has 16 amino acids. Germline V gene data show CDR1 as LGHNA and CDR2 as YNFKEQ. Between the trimmed V and J ends, which lost 0 bases and 0 bases, there was a span of 11 bases. CDR3 nucleotide sequence: TGTGCCAGCAGCCAAGAGGACCACAGGGCTAACTATGGCTACACCTTC. Its translation is CASSQEDHRANYGYTF.

This clonotype has more than one count but fewer than ten. The chain has TRBV6-2 or TRBV6-3 and TRBJ2-7; 10 bases fit TRBD1. CDR3 length equals 15 residues. Looked up from germline, CDR1 is MNHEY and CDR2 is SVGEGT. Losses at the gene ends were 7 bases for V and 2 bases for J; bases not matched to a gene: 8. CDR3 coding DNA: TGTGCCAGCATTAAGAAAGGGACAGGGGCCTACGAGCAGTACTTC. Encoded protein: CASIKKGTGAYEQYF.

This clonotype was detected a few times. The V and J genes are TRBV10-3 and TRBJ2-7, with D perhaps matching TRBD1 (6 bases). The ends were cut back, 5 bases at V and 4 bases at J, with 15 bases in the middle. CDR3 size: 14 residues. The germline gives CDR1 ENHRY, CDR2 SYGVKD. The CDR3 DNA sequence: TGTGCCATCAGTCATACCGGGACACCTTACGAGCAGTACTTC. It specifies CAISHTGTPYEQYF.

This chain links TRBV5-1 with TRBJ1-1; possible D gene TRBD1, 5 bases. V gave up 2 bases and J gave up 5 bases, with 16 bases separating them. CDR3 length equals 15 residues. Germline V gives CDR1 SGHRS, CDR2 YFSETQ. DNA of the CDR3: TGCGCCAGCAGCTTCCAAATGGAGGGGAGGACTGAAGCTTTCTTT. Residues: CASSFQMEGRTEAFF.

This clonotype was observed a few times. The chain is built from TRBV12-5 and TRBJ2-3; 9 bases map to TRBD1. The CDR3 totals 17 residues. With V trimmed by 2 bases and J by 6 bases, 12 bases remained unmatched. From germline, CDR1 is LGHNT and CDR2 FRNRAP. CDR3 nucleotides: TGTGCTAGTGGTTTGTGGCTAACAGGGGGCAGGTGGGATACGCAGTATTTT. Its protein product is CASGLWLTGGRWDTQYF.

This clonotype was found a few times. The CDR3 region is CASSLDSFANYGYTF. CDR3 nucleotides: TGTGCCAGCAGCTTGGACAGCTTTGCTAACTATGGCTACACCTTC. This chain connects TRBV5-6 to TRBJ1-2; D not certain. Germline-derived CDR1 and CDR2 are SGHDT and YYEEEE. Trimming left V 0 bases short and J 0 bases short, with 9 bases between. This CDR3 spans 15 amino acids.

The table lists this clonotype with many counts. The J gene is TRBJ2-7, the V gene TRBV4-3, with 9 bases matching TRBD2. Germline CDR1 is LGHNA and CDR2 is YSLEER. CDR3 size: 16 residues. The V segment lost 1 base and the J segment 5 bases; nucleotides outside the gene matches: 9. The CDR3 spells CASSQAVTSGGDEQYF. CDR3 DNA sequence: TGCGCCAGCAGCCAAGCAGTGACTAGCGGTGGAGACGAGCAGTACTTC.

This clonotype was seen many times. The chain combines TRBV10-3 with TRBJ1-1; no firm D call. Germline CDR1 reads ENHRY; CDR2 reads SYGVKD. Trimming pared 6 bases from V and 5 bases from J, leaving 10 bases between. The CDR3 runs 12 residues. As DNA, the CDR3 is TGTGCCATCAGAGCGGGGTCGACTGAAGCTTTCTTT. It specifies CAIRAGSTEAFF.

In DNA form, the CDR3 reads TGTGCCATCAGTGAGCGACTTAGGGCAGGGGCAGGGAACACTGAAGCTTTCTTT. This gives the protein CAISERLRAGAGNTEAFF. This chain joins TRBV10-3 and TRBJ1-1, with a weak D call TRBD1 (6 bases). The CDR3 contains 18 residues. V was trimmed by 2 bases and J by 1 base, leaving 20 bases between them. Germline assignment: CDR1 ENHRY and CDR2 SYGVKD.

A few counts support this clonotype. V gene TRBV20-1 combines with J gene TRBJ1-2; 7 bases match TRBD1. The CDR3 length is 12 residues. The ends lost 4 bases at V and 8 bases at J; junction bases unmatched: 7. Germline CDR1 and CDR2: DFQATT and SNEGSKA (reference sequence). CDR3 residues: CSAIWTGGGYTF. CDR3 sequence (DNA): TGCAGTGCTATCTGGACAGGTGGAGGCTACACCTTC.

This clonotype appeared a few times. The rearrangement uses TRBV28 and TRBJ2-4; D gene ambiguous. Germline V gene lookup returns CDR1 MDHEN and CDR2 SYDVKM. The CDR3 covers 11 residues. V gave up 8 bases and J gave up 4 bases, with 6 bases separating them. The CDR3 DNA reads TGTGCCAGCCGGGTGAAAAACATTCAGTACTTC. Protein: CASRVKNIQYF.

This clonotype was detected ten times or more. CDR3 amino acids: CATSASLRGPKYF. The CDR3 DNA reads TGTGCCACCAGTGCCTCCCTCAGGGGCCCTAAGTACTTC. J is TRBJ2-5 and V is TRBV24-1, with TRBD1 as a possible D gene (6 bases). CDR3 length: 13 residues. Per the germline V gene, CDR1 is KGHDR and CDR2 is SFDVKD. Trimming took 5 bases from V and 12 from J, leaving 18 bases between them.

This chain joins TRBV9 and TRBJ2-3, with D unresolved. Germline V gives CDR1 SGDLS, CDR2 YYNGEE. V lost 0 bases to trimming and J lost 4 bases, with 6 bases between them. The CDR3 loop spans 13 amino acids. The CDR3 sequence: CASSVEVADTQYF. The DNA of the CDR3 is TGTGCCAGCAGCGTAGAAGTTGCAGATACGCAGTATTTT.

This clonotype turned up a few times. V and J are TRBV7-9 and TRBJ1-1, with D possibly matching TRBD1 (5 bases). Germline V lookup: CDR1 SEHNR, CDR2 FQNEAQ (reference sequence). V lost 3 bases and J lost 4, with 9 bases in between. The CDR3 sequence is 13 residues long. CDR3 coding DNA: TGTGCCAGCAGCTTGACAGCGACCACTGAAGCTTTCTTT. Its protein product is CASSLTATTEAFF.